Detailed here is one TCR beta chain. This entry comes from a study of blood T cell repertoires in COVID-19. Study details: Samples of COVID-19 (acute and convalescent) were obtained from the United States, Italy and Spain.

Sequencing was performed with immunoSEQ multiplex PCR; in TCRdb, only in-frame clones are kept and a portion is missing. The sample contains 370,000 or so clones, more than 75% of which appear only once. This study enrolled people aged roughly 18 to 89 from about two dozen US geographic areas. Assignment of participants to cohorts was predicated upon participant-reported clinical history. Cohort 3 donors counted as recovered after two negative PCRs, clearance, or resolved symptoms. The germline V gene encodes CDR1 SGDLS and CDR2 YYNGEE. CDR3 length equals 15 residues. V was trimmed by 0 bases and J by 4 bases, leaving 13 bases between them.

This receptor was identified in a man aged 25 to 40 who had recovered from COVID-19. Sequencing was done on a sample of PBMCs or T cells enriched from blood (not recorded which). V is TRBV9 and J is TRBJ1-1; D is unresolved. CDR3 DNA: TGTGCCAGCAGCGTAGTTACCGCAGGTCCCACTGAAGCTTTCTTT. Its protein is CASSVVTAGPTEAFF.